A single sample gave rise to the 23 T cell receptor beta chains below, sequenced in a study of response to subunit inactivated influenza vaccine. TCRdb re-called the RT-PCR reads with MiXCR, one entry per CDR3 protein. The table has 550,000 to 800,000 distinct CDR3 sequences, 15% to 19% seen once. Sample: PBMCs from blood, taken 11 to 12 days after vaccination. Receptors originate from a man aged 50-60 years who received an inactivated influenza vaccine.

The rearrangement joins TRBV20-1 to TRBJ2-3; D is possibly TRBD1 (6 bases). The germline gives CDR1 DFQATT, CDR2 SNEGSKA (reference sequence). The CDR3 spans 14 residues. V was cut by 0 bases and J by 6 bases, with 13 bases left in between. DNA of the CDR3: TGCAGTGCTAGAGATCTGGCAAGGGGGGATACGCAGTATTTT. Its protein is CSARDLARGDTQYF.

The gene calls are TRBV4-3 and TRBJ2-5; D unclear. CDR1 is LGHNA, CDR2 YSLEER, per germline. V was shortened by 1 base and J by 3 bases, with 6 bases between the two germline ends. The CDR3 covers 13 residues. The DNA of the CDR3 is TGCGCCAGCAGCCAAGCAATCGAAGAGACCCAGTACTTC. Encoded protein: CASSQAIEETQYF.

The chain recombines TRBV7-2 with TRBJ2-3; the D gene is possibly TRBD1 (5 bases). CDR1 and CDR2 from the germline V gene are SGHTA and FQGNSA. The CDR3 loop spans 17 amino acids. V was shortened by 2 bases and J by 2 bases, with 17 bases between the two germline ends. The CDR3 sequence: CASSLLERTIPTDTQYF. The CDR3 DNA is TGTGCCAGCAGCTTATTGGAACGGACAATCCCCACAGATACGCAGTATTTT.

This clonotype was picked up a small number of times. The chain is built from TRBV3-1 and TRBJ2-1; 7 bases fit TRBD2. Trimming took 1 base from V and 7 from J; bases not matched to a gene: 10. The CDR3 loop spans 16 amino acids. Germline values: CDR1 LGHDT, CDR2 YNNKEL (reference sequence). This CDR3 reads CASSQVRLAGSNEQFF. DNA for the CDR3: TGTGCCAGCAGCCAAGTTCGACTAGCCGGATCGAATGAGCAGTTCTTC.

The J gene is TRBJ2-3, the V gene TRBV20-1; 9 bases match TRBD2. V lost 3 bases, J lost 4 bases, and 5 bases stayed unmatched. There are 14 residues in the CDR3. Germline-derived CDR1 and CDR2 are DFQATT and SNEGSKA (reference sequence). The CDR3: CSASSGSRADTQYF. The CDR3 nucleotides read TGCAGTGCTAGTAGCGGGAGTAGGGCAGATACGCAGTATTTT.

This chain connects TRBV30 to TRBJ1-5; TRBD1 is a possible D gene (5 bases). Trimming took 5 bases from V and 2 from J, leaving 10 bases between them. CDR3 length: 13 amino acids. Germline loops: CDR1 GTSNPN, CDR2 SVGIG (reference sequence). DNA of the CDR3: TGTGCCTGGGGGGGGGTGGGCAATCAGCCCCAGCATTTT. Translated: CAWGGVGNQPQHF.

This clonotype was counted only a few times. CDR3 protein: CASSQEDRRDTEAFF. For the CDR3, the DNA is TGCGCCAGCAGCCAGGAGGACCGACGTGACACTGAAGCTTTCTTT. V and J are TRBV4-3 and TRBJ1-1; no clear D. Germline V gives CDR1 LGHNA, CDR2 YSLEER. The ends were cut back, 3 bases at V and 3 bases at J, with 14 bases in the middle. CDR3 length equals 15 residues.

The rearrangement joins TRBV3-1 to TRBJ2-1; no definite D call. Germline CDR1 and CDR2: LGHDT and YNNKEL (reference sequence). The length of the CDR3 is 11 residues. Trimming shortened V by 10 bases and J by 6 bases, and 10 bases separated the two germline ends. DNA of the CDR3: TGTGCCACTTGGGCGGCCAATGAGCAGTTCTTC. Protein: CATWAANEQFF.

The chain employs TRBV7-2 and TRBJ2-3, with a possible D match to TRBD2 (6 bases). The CDR3 spans 16 residues. Trimming stripped 4 bases from V and 3 bases from J, with 17 bases between. Germline assignment: CDR1 SGHTA and CDR2 FQGNSA. The CDR3 here is CASSYLSGTLTDTQYF. In DNA form, the CDR3 reads TGTGCCAGCAGCTACCTCTCCGGGACTTTAACAGATACGCAGTATTTT.

A few counts support this clonotype. The gene calls are TRBV4-1 and TRBJ1-2; no reliable D call. This CDR3 comprises 15 residues. CDR1 and CDR2 (germline): MGHRA, YSYEKL. V lost 0 bases, J lost 8 bases, and 16 bases lay in between. The CDR3 spells CASSQDFKGFWGYTF. For the CDR3, the DNA is TGCGCCAGCAGCCAAGATTTTAAGGGCTTCTGGGGCTACACCTTC.

The rearrangement uses TRBV11-2 and TRBJ1-1, with D unresolved. Deletions cut 3 bases from V and 1 base from J, with 9 bases between. The CDR3 contains 14 residues. Germline V gene sequence: CDR1 SGHAT, CDR2 FQNNGV. The CDR3 nucleotides read TGTGCCAGCAGCTTCGGGAGTACGAACACTGAAGCTTTCTTT. Translating gives CASSFGSTNTEAFF.

The V call is TRBV15, the J call TRBJ1-2; D not certain. Germline V gene sequence: CDR1 LNHNV, CDR2 YYDKDF (reference sequence). The CDR3 length is 12 residues. The V and J ends lost 0 bases and 7 bases respectively, with 6 bases between them. In DNA, the CDR3 is TGTGCCACCAGCAGAGATAGTGTTGGCTACACCTTC. It codes for CATSRDSVGYTF.

In its sample, this clonotype was seen many times. The chain employs TRBV20-1 and TRBJ2-3, with 11 nucleotides matching TRBD1. J was trimmed by 5 bases and V by 2 bases; bases with no gene match: 6. CDR3 length: 15 amino acids. Germline V gives CDR1 DFQATT, CDR2 SNEGSKA (reference sequence). CDR3 loop: CSARRTGGGLDTQYF. The CDR3 DNA sequence: TGCAGTGCTAGAAGGACAGGGGGCGGCCTAGATACGCAGTATTTT.

V gene TRBV5-1 combines with J gene TRBJ2-1, with D possibly called TRBD1 or TRBD2 (6 bases each). CDR1 SGHRS and CDR2 YFSETQ come from the germline V gene. V lost 3 bases, J lost 4 bases, and 11 bases lay in between. The CDR3 contains 14 residues. The CDR3 DNA follows: TGCGCCAGCAGCTCGGGGGCTGATTACAATGAGCAGTTCTTC. It yields the protein CASSSGADYNEQFF.

This clonotype was seen only a few times. This sequence joins TRBV7-6 and TRBJ2-1; 9 nucleotides agree with TRBD2. V lost 0 bases, J lost 7 bases, and 10 bases stayed unmatched. Germline loops: CDR1 SGHVS, CDR2 FNYEAQ. The CDR3 has 17 amino acids. The chain's CDR3 is CASSLASRAGGVNEQFF. The CDR3 DNA reads TGTGCCAGCAGCTTAGCCTCTCGAGCGGGAGGCGTGAATGAGCAGTTCTTC.

The rearrangement joins TRBV5-1 to TRBJ2-2; TRBD2 matches at 10 bases. The germline gives CDR1 SGHRS, CDR2 YFSETQ. V lost 4 bases, J lost 7 bases, and 10 bases stayed unmatched. CDR3 length: 16 amino acids. The CDR3 DNA sequence: TGCGCCAGCAGCGCCTCCCTAGCGGGGGACTTCGGGGAGCTGTTTTTT. Encoded protein: CASSASLAGDFGELFF.

The chain joins TRBV5-1 to TRBJ2-7, with TRBD1 identical over 7 bases. J gave up 2 bases and V 3 bases, and 5 bases lay outside the gene matches. CDR1 and CDR2 from the germline V gene are SGHRS and YFSETQ. This CDR3 spans 14 amino acids. In nucleotides, the CDR3 is TGCGCCAGCAGCTCGGACAGGTCGACCTACGAGCAGTACTTC. It is translated as CASSSDRSTYEQYF. Full variable domain (outside the CDR3, taken from reference TRBV5-1 and TRBJ2-7): KAGVTQTPRYLIKTRGQQVTLSCSPISGHRSVSWYQQTPGQGLQFLFEYFSETQRNKGNFPGRFSGRQFSNSRSEMNVSTLELGDSALYLCASSSDRSTYEQYFGPGTRLTVT.

V is TRBV7-2 and J is TRBJ1-1, with 9 bases aligning to TRBD1. The CDR3 covers 15 residues. The trim removed 5 bases at V and 2 bases at J, leaving 6 bases unmatched. Germline V lookup: CDR1 SGHTA, CDR2 FQGNSA. CDR3: CASSLGDRDNTEAFF. The CDR3 coding sequence is TGTGCCAGCAGCCTAGGGGACAGGGATAACACTGAAGCTTTCTTT.

The chain recombines TRBV11-2 with TRBJ2-5; D may be TRBD1 or TRBD2 (5 bases each). The germline V and J ends were trimmed by 6 bases and 2 bases, with 19 bases remaining between them. Germline lookup yields CDR1 SGHAT and CDR2 FQNNGV. The CDR3 contains 16 residues. This CDR3 is CASRLGRLGGQETQYF. The CDR3 DNA sequence: TGTGCCAGCAGACTCGGACGCCTTGGGGGTCAAGAGACCCAGTACTTC.

CDR3 nucleotides: TGTGCCAGCAGTTTAACAAAGGGGACTGAAGCTTTCTTT. Protein sequence: CASSLTKGTEAFF. The chain recombines TRBV27 with TRBJ1-1; D possibly corresponds to TRBD1 (5 bases). Per the germline V gene, CDR1 is MNHEY and CDR2 is SMNVEV (reference sequence). The length of the CDR3 is 13 residues. V was trimmed by 2 bases and J by 5 bases, leaving 9 bases between them.

This clonotype was seen a few times. The rearrangement joins TRBV7-2 to TRBJ2-3, with 7 bases aligning to TRBD2. J was trimmed by 3 bases and V by 2 bases; bases with no gene match: 5. CDR1 SGHTA and CDR2 FQGNSA come from the germline V gene. The CDR3 totals 15 residues. DNA of the CDR3: TGTGCCAGCAGCTTAATTGGTAGCGGGACAGATACGCAGTATTTT. Protein product: CASSLIGSGTDTQYF.

This clonotype appeared once. The chain couples TRBV7-9 to TRBJ2-7, with TRBD1 matching over 10 bases. The CDR3 is 15 residues long. Per germline, CDR1 SEHNR and CDR2 FQNEAQ (reference sequence). The trim removed 2 bases at V and 7 bases at J, leaving 8 bases unmatched. Here the CDR3 DNA reads TGTGCCAGCAGCTTACAGGGACAGGGGTCCAGGGAGCAGTACTTC. Translated: CASSLQGQGSREQYF.

This clonotype was seen only a few times. V gene TRBV7-9 combines with J gene TRBJ2-3; TRBD2 agrees at 10 bases. Trimming at V came to 5 bases and at J to 1 base, leaving 6 bases not matched to a gene. Looked up from germline, CDR1 is SEHNR and CDR2 is FQNEAQ (reference sequence). The CDR3 has 16 residues. Here the CDR3 DNA reads TGTGCCAGCAGCCGTCTAGCGGGAGCTCGCACAGATACGCAGTATTTT. Protein product: CASSRLAGARTDTQYF.